This entry is about one T cell receptor (beta chain). Its antigen remains unidentified. The data stem from a study of monozygotic twins with inflammatory bowel disease. General study results and limits: Possibly reflecting limited power, no difference in repertoire similarity was found between concordant and discordant twins. TCRbeta inverse Simpson diversity was decreased in IBD patients versus healthy co-twins.

Eight distinct reactions (per sample) were used to make the cDNA. A 6-nucleotide sample barcode was carried by the UMIs, which template switching added. TCRdb reanalyzed the 5' RACE reads and collapses them to one entry per CDR3 protein, without DNA. The table lists 300,000 to 350,000 distinct CDR3 sequences. The sample taken for sequencing was blood. The TCR originated in a human donor with ulcerative colitis or Crohn's disease, or a healthy co-twin of an affected twin (not recorded which).

The CDR3 sequence is CASSAGTGGGETQYF. The chain employs TRBV28 and TRBJ2-5; TCRdb designates TRBD1, a call that cannot be tested without DNA. This CDR3 comprises 15 residues. In germline, CDR1 is MDHEN, CDR2 SYDVKM.